This T cell receptor beta chain emerged from a study of long-term antiretroviral therapy in people with HIV. CDR1 and CDR2 (germline): SGHTA, FQGNSA. V lost 8 bases and J lost 7; bases outside the gene matches: 15. The CDR3 has 15 residues. Assay version v3.0 of immunoSEQ was used, and it was run at survey level. Assay: immunoSEQ multiplex PCR; the TCRdb copy retains only in-frame clones and omits some. The repertoire holds roughly 17,000 clones, with approximately 85% as singletons. Every HIV-positive participant received treatment in the United States. Note on this clone: The target antigen is unknown.

Study findings and constraints: The study collected no data on ART adherence, viral resistance or therapy changes. HIV repertoire CDR3 lengths ranged less widely than those of controls. All blood samples came from the years 2004 to 2017, possibly under older ART regimens.

The V and J genes are TRBV7-2 and TRBJ2-7, with TRBD2 matching over 9 bases. Here the sequenced sample was unsorted PBMCs, taken at the start of antiretroviral therapy. This clonotype originated in a man aged 25-45 years with HIV. The DNA for the CDR3 is TGTGCCAGCTCGGCGGGGGGGTACTCGAGGGGAGAGCAGTACTTC. This gives the protein CASSAGGYSRGEQYF.